This passage covers 7 T cell receptor beta chains from one sample sequenced in a study of T cell repertoires in cytomegalovirus infection. TCRdb ran MiXCR on the reads and lists one entry per CDR3 protein. The sample includes 65,000 to 95,000 distinct CDR3 sequences, less than 4.5% of them seen just once. The sequencing input was PBMCs. These TCRs come from a human donor in good health (CMV status not recorded). Some clones in this sample may be carry-over from other donors' samples.

The table lists this clonotype with many counts. The J gene is TRBJ1-1, the V gene TRBV7-2; 10 positions match TRBD1. The CDR3 is made up of 15 amino acids. CDR1 and CDR2 from the germline V gene are SGHTA and FQGNSA. V trimming: 3 bases; J trimming: 3 bases; junction bases outside the gene matches: 4. In DNA form, the CDR3 reads TGTGCCAGCAGCTTTTACGGGACAGGGGACACTGAAGCTTTCTTT. It is translated as CASSFYGTGDTEAFF.

The chain recombines TRBV7-2 with TRBJ1-1; D gene unclear. Looked up from germline, CDR1 is SGHTA and CDR2 is FQGNSA. V lost 5 bases and J 8 bases, leaving 15 bases between the germline ends. This CDR3 is 13 amino acids long. The CDR3 DNA is TGTGCCAGCAGCCAGCCCACGGCGGCGGAAGCTTTCTTT. Its protein is CASSQPTAAEAFF.

This clonotype was seen many times. The DNA for the CDR3 is TGTGCCAGCAGCTGGTACGAGGGTCCCAAGCATTTT. Amino acids: CASSWYEGPKHF. The chain links TRBV7-2 to TRBJ1-5, with D unresolved. The CDR3 sequence is 12 residues long. The V gene's germline CDR1 is SGHTA and CDR2 FQGNSA. The germline V and J ends were trimmed by 4 bases and 14 bases, with 15 bases remaining between them.

V is TRBV12-3 or TRBV12-4 and J is TRBJ2-2; TRBD2 might be the D (5 bases). The CDR3 is made up of 15 amino acids. The CDR3 reads CACSLNGANTGELFF. DNA for the CDR3: TGTGCTTGCAGTTTAAACGGGGCGAACACCGGGGAGCTGTTTTTT.

This clonotype was seen ten or more times. CDR3 residues: CASSPKVRALNTEAFF. Written as DNA, the CDR3 is TGTGCCAGCAGCCCTAAGGTTAGGGCCCTGAACACTGAAGCTTTCTTT. This chain connects TRBV7-2 to TRBJ1-1; D remains ambiguous. The CDR3 totals 16 residues. Looked up from germline, CDR1 is SGHTA and CDR2 is FQGNSA. V was trimmed by 5 bases and J by 0 bases, leaving 16 bases between them.

In this sample, this clonotype turned up many times. The chain links TRBV29-1 to TRBJ1-5, with 7 bases lining up with TRBD1. V trimming: 7 bases; J trimming: 12 bases; junction bases outside the gene matches: 12. Germline V CDR1 and CDR2: SQVTM, ANQGSEA. This CDR3 has 12 amino acids. The CDR3 DNA is TGCAGCGCCGGGGAGAGGACAGGTCTCCAGCATTTT. This gives the protein CSAGERTGLQHF.

This clonotype was picked up many times. The genes are TRBV7-8 and TRBJ2-2, with D perhaps matching TRBD1 or TRBD2 (5 bases each). The CDR3 consists of 16 residues. The germline gives CDR1 SGHVS, CDR2 FQNEAQ. The V gene lost 1 base and the J gene lost 1 base, with 10 bases spanning the gap. CDR3 coding DNA: TGTGCCAGCAGCTTAGGGACGGGGCGGAACACCGGGGAGCTGTTTTTT. It translates to CASSLGTGRNTGELFF.